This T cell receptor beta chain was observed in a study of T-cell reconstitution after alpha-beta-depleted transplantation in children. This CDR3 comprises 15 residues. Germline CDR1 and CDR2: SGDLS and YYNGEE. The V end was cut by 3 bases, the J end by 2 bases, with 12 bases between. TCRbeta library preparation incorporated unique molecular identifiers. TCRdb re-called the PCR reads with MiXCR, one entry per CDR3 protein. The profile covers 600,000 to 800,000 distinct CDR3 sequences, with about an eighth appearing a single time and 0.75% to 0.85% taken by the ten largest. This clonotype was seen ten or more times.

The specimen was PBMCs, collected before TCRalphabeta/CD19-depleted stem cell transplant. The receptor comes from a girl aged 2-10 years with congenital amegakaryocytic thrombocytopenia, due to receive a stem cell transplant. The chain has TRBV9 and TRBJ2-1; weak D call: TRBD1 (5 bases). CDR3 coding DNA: TGTGCCAGCAGCGCCCGACAGTTTGCCTACAATGAGCAGTTCTTC. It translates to CASSARQFAYNEQFF.